This T cell receptor (beta chain) is from a study of shared clonotypes between healthy human individuals. The CDR3 runs to 13 residues. Deletions cut 6 bases from V and 5 bases from J, with 10 bases between. CDR1 is MNHEY, CDR2 SMNVEV, per germline (reference sequence). Details on this clone: The antigen remains undetermined.

Assay runs were performed at deep level. Clones were read by immunoSEQ multiplex PCR, and TCRdb kept only the in-frame ones, dropping some. The sample yields some 900,000 clones, approximately 76% seen once. The study's findings and limits: A handful of donors held around 5% of naive CD4 clonotypes in common.

A CD45RA-negative memory subset and a CD45RA+ naive subset were separated from the CD4+ cells. What was sequenced was memory CD4+ T cells sorted from blood. Subset reported: CD45RA-negative fraction. This receptor was taken from a man between 18 and 29 years old in good health. The J gene is TRBJ1-4, the V gene TRBV27; the D is unclear. CDR3 region: CASRRQYNEKLFF. CDR3 DNA: TGTGCCAGCAGAAGGCAGTACAATGAAAAACTGTTTTTT.